These 14 T cell receptor beta chains were sequenced from one sample in a study of technical replicates of blood from a few donors. Measured with immunoSEQ multiplex PCR; TCRdb has only the in-frame clones, and not every one. The sample has 62,000 or so clones; more than 75% are singletons. The sequencing sample was made of PBMCs. The receptors were sampled from a human donor in good health. Some clones in this sample may be carry-over from other donors' samples.

The V and J genes are TRBV7-9 and TRBJ1-5, with D hard to call. The CDR3 contains 14 residues. The V and J ends lost 5 bases and 9 bases respectively, with 17 bases between them. Per the germline V gene, CDR1 is SEHNR and CDR2 is FQNEAQ (reference sequence). CDR3 loop: CASSPERHPGPQHF. In nucleotides, the CDR3 is TGTGCCAGCAGCCCCGAACGGCACCCAGGGCCCCAGCATTTT.

This chain joins TRBV4-1 and TRBJ2-7; weak D call: TRBD1 (6 bases). The CDR3 runs 11 residues. Trimming took off 4 bases at V and 7 bases at J, with 8 bases between the two ends. The germline V gene encodes CDR1 MGHRA and CDR2 YSYEKL. CDR3 region: CASSRGQEQYF. The CDR3 nucleotides read TGCGCCAGCAGCCGTGGACAGGAGCAGTACTTC.

The V gene is TRBV2, the J gene TRBJ2-1; TRBD2 might be the D (5 bases). Germline V gene sequence: CDR1 SNHLY, CDR2 FYNNEI. V was clipped by 3 bases and J by 10 bases, with 19 bases between them. This CDR3 comprises 15 residues. CDR3 DNA: TGTGCCAGCAGTGATAAGGGCTTGGTCTCGGGGGAGCAGTTCTTC. It codes for CASSDKGLVSGEQFF. The full variable domain, in which reference TRBV2 and TRBJ2-1 provide the parts outside the CDR3, is EPEVTQTPSHQVTQMGQEVILRCVPISNHLYFYWYRQILGQKVEFLVSFYNNEISEKSEIFDDQFSVERPDGSNFTLKIRSTKLEDSAMYFCASSDKGLVSGEQFFGPGTRLTVL.

This chain uses TRBV5-6 with TRBJ2-1, with 7 bases lining up with TRBD1. V was clipped by 3 bases and J by 6 bases; unmatched bases: 3. The CDR3 covers 13 residues. In germline, CDR1 is SGHDT, CDR2 YYEEEE. The CDR3 is CASSSGQSNEQFF. The CDR3 bases are TGTGCCAGCAGCTCGGGACAGAGCAATGAGCAGTTCTTC.

V and J are TRBV4-1 and TRBJ1-1, with 8 bases that match TRBD1. Germline-derived CDR1 and CDR2 are MGHRA and YSYEKL. This CDR3 spans 15 amino acids. The ends lost 3 bases at V and 11 bases at J; junction bases unmatched: 14. CDR3 DNA: TGCGCCAGCAGCCAGCTCCCCCAACAGGGGGGGGGCGCTTTCTTT. Translated: CASSQLPQQGGGAFF.

This chain links TRBV4-3 with TRBJ2-7; 12 nucleotides match TRBD2. V was clipped by 2 bases and J by 5 bases; unmatched bases: 10. The CDR3 is 17 residues long. Germline CDR1 and CDR2: LGHNA and YSLEER. The CDR3 loop reads CASSQQTSGGLGHEQYF. CDR3 coding DNA: TGCGCCAGCAGCCAACAGACTAGCGGGGGCCTCGGGCACGAGCAGTACTTC.

The genes are TRBV5-1 and TRBJ2-1; D perhaps matches TRBD2 (6 bases). The CDR3 loop spans 17 amino acids. Germline lookup yields CDR1 SGHRS and CDR2 YFSETQ. Trimming stripped 0 bases from V and 7 bases from J, with 20 bases between. CDR3 nucleotide sequence: TGCGCCAGCAGCTTGGAAGGGACTGTGGGGTTAGTGAATGAGCAGTTCTTC. Translated: CASSLEGTVGLVNEQFF.

This clone was observed a single time. The rearrangement joins TRBV7-2 to TRBJ2-3; no firm D call. Trimming took 4 bases from V and 0 from J, leaving 8 bases between them. Germline CDR1 is SGHTA and CDR2 is FQGNSA. This CDR3 has 14 amino acids. The CDR3 sequence: CASSSSFSTDTQYF. CDR3 nucleotides: TGTGCCAGCAGCTCCTCCTTCAGCACAGATACGCAGTATTTT.

This clone was seen once. V usage is TRBV10-3 and J usage is TRBJ1-3; 7 bases are a match to TRBD1. This CDR3 has 15 residues. The trim removed 7 bases at V and 9 bases at J, leaving 15 bases unmatched. Germline V lookup: CDR1 ENHRY, CDR2 SYGVKD. CDR3: CAITSLPTGLGTIYF. The DNA for the CDR3 is TGTGCCATCACCTCACTCCCGACAGGGCTTGGCACCATATATTTT.

The sample holds a few counts of this clone. The chain employs TRBV19 and TRBJ2-2, with TRBD1 matching over 7 bases. The germline gives CDR1 LNHDA, CDR2 SQIVND (reference sequence). CDR3 length: 14 residues. V lost 7 bases and J lost 7; bases outside the gene matches: 9. The CDR3 coding sequence is TGTGCCAGTAAGGGTGACAGGGCGATCGGGGAGCTGTTTTTT. Protein: CASKGDRAIGELFF.

The rearrangement uses TRBV18 and TRBJ2-7; possible D gene TRBD1, 5 bases. Trimming shortened V by 6 bases and J by 0 bases, and 15 bases separated the two germline ends. CDR3 size: 15 residues. Germline V gives CDR1 KGHSH, CDR2 LQKENI. The CDR3 loop reads CASSPPSGFSYEQYF. DNA of the CDR3: TGTGCCAGCTCCCCGCCCTCAGGGTTCTCCTACGAGCAGTACTTC. Filled out from reference TRBV18 and TRBJ2-7, the complete variable domain reads NAGVMQNPRHLVRRRGQEARLRCSPMKGHSHVYWYRQLPEEGLKFMVYLQKENIIDESGMPKERFSAEFPKEGPSILRIQQVVRGDSAAYFCASSPPSGFSYEQYFGPGTRLTVT.

This clone appeared once. The chain carries TRBV6-1 and TRBJ2-5, with TRBD2 matching over 9 bases. J lost 2 bases, V lost 4 bases, and 8 bases had no gene match. CDR3 length: 16 amino acids. Germline V gives CDR1 MNHNS, CDR2 SASEGT. The DNA for the CDR3 is TGTGCCAGCAGTGTGGGGCTGGCGGGAGGGCAAGAGACCCAGTACTTC. This encodes CASSVGLAGGQETQYF.

This chain connects TRBV6-5 to TRBJ1-2; tentative D call: TRBD1 (5 bases). The V end was cut by 6 bases, the J end by 8 bases, with 19 bases between. Germline V lookup: CDR1 MNHEY, CDR2 SVGAGI. The CDR3 runs to 14 residues. CDR3 loop: CASSDIGTWGGYTF. The CDR3 DNA sequence: TGTGCCAGCAGCGACATAGGGACTTGGGGAGGCTACACCTTC.

The chain carries TRBV5-4 and TRBJ2-5; no firm D call. The V gene lost 4 bases and the J gene lost 4 bases, with 8 bases spanning the gap. The germline V gene encodes CDR1 SGHNT and CDR2 YYREEE (reference sequence). The CDR3 has 12 amino acids. The CDR3 nucleotides read TGTGCCAGCAGCCTCAGTCTAGAGACCCAGTACTTC. Protein product: CASSLSLETQYF.